The TCR beta chain under discussion was sequenced for a study of T cell changes during pregnancy in multiple sclerosis. Only in-frame clones appear in the TCRdb table, and some are missing; sequencing was by immunoSEQ multiplex PCR. The table includes roughly 100,000 clones, roughly 90% detected once. The CDR3 spans 12 residues. Germline lookup yields CDR1 SEHNR and CDR2 FQNEAQ (reference sequence). Trimming pared 5 bases from V and 3 bases from J, leaving 7 bases between. This sample comprised peripheral blood, obtained after pregnancy. The V gene is TRBV7-9, the J gene TRBJ1-2; a possible D gene is TRBD1 (5 bases). The sequence was collected from a female donor with multiple sclerosis, enrolled in a pregnancy study. Here the CDR3 DNA reads TGTGCCAGCAGCCCACAGGACTATGGCTACACCTTC. Amino acids: CASSPQDYGYTF.